This record looks at one T cell receptor (beta chain) sequence and its context. It lacks a known antigen. No base qualities exist here, and no much larger clone lies one base off it. V loses 9 bases at its end and J loses 4 bases; junction bases beyond the gene matches: 5. According to the germline V gene, CDR1 reads MNHNS and CDR2 reads SASEGT. The CDR3 has 15 amino acids, counting the end cysteine and phenylalanine. Only the CDR3 portion is preserved as DNA: 45 bases, with reading frame beginning at the first base. The data derive from a study of immune characterization of retroperitoneal liposarcoma (dated by TCRdb to between 2018 and 2021). Library prep was done by PCR. Sequencing took place on a NextSeq 500. TCRdb trimmed the raw reads at Q25, called clones with MiXCR and kept productive beta chains. Every CDR3 protein is listed once, alongside the most common genes and DNA of its rows. Present in this sample are approximately 4,500 distinct CDR3 sequences, roughly a third of which were seen just once. Approximately 28% of the sample is in the top ten clones.

The source of this sequence is a male donor with retroperitoneal liposarcoma. The material sequenced was tumor tissue. This chain is built from TRBV6-1 and TRBJ2-2, with 13 middle bases fitting TRBD2. The nucleotide sequence reads TGTGCCAGTAAAGGACTAGCGGGAGCCACCGGGGAGCTGTTTTTT. Protein translation: CASKGLAGATGELFF.